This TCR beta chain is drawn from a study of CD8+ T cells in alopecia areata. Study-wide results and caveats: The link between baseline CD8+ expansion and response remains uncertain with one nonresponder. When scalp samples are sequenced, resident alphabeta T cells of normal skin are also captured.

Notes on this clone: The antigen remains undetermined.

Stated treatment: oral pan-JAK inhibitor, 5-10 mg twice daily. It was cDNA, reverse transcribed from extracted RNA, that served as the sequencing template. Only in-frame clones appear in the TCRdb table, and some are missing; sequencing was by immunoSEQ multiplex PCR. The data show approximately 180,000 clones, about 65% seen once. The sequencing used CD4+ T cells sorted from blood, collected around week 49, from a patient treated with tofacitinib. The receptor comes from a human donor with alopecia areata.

DNA of the CDR3: TGTGCCAGCAGTGCGGAGGGCGGGGGCAATCAGCCCCAGCATTTT. Residues: CASSAEGGGNQPQHF. This chain links TRBV2 with TRBJ1-5; D not resolved. Germline V gives CDR1 SNHLY, CDR2 FYNNEI. The CDR3 sequence is 15 residues long. Deletions cut 4 bases from V and 2 bases from J, with 12 bases between.